This T cell receptor (beta chain) comes out of a study of blood T cell repertoires in COVID-19 (dated by TCRdb to about 2020). For the study in its entirety: Samples from collaborators originated in the United States, Italy and Spain and spanned both the acute and convalescent phases of COVID-19. The prospective study material was composed of cDNA or gDNA derived from T cells, B-cell-depleted T cells, or PBMCs. Subjects who had been exposed to COVID-19, were actively infected with it, or had recovered from it provided the deeply sampled blood TCRbeta repertoires that made up the dataset. The repertoires were released in a freely available public database meant as a resource for research on the immune response to SARS-CoV-2. The samples were drawn from the first 160 participants of the ongoing ImmuneRACE study and from under 1,500 subjects provided by 6 global collaborators. Nearly every sample came with metadata listing a de-identified subject ID, COVID-19 status, age in years and sex. Where available, HLA class I and class II types were obtained from metadata supplied by the sample provider rather than from assay-based typing.

Looking up the germline V gene (reference sequence) yields CDR1 MNHNY and CDR2 SVGAGI. The CDR3 measures 14 amino acids from cysteine to phenylalanine. Only CDR3 DNA is held: 42 bases, read in frame from base 1. At the junction V is shortened by 2 bases and J by 7 bases, with 14 bases in between. Samples from volunteer blood donors who had recovered from COVID-19 were contributed by a second Seattle source. Whole blood was collected in K2EDTA tubes by collaborating institutions according to the institutions' own protocols. For TCRbeta analysis, collaborators shipped samples as frozen whole blood, isolated PBMCs, or DNA extracted from either of those sample types. Beyond this particular receptor, the publication reports: The amount of clinical and demographic metadata varied by source and participant and was provided uncurated.

The immunoSEQ Assay, a bias-controlled multiplex PCR, was used to amplify TCRbeta CDR3 regions from genomic DNA. Concerning the study's data processing: Within the assay, amplification of reference gene primers was used to estimate how many nucleated cells each sample contained. To quantify the absolute abundance of each unique TCRbeta CDR3 rearrangement, sequence reads were collapsed and filtered. For each sample, productive Simpson clonality was calculated as the square root of Simpson's diversity index over productive rearrangements. The table comes from immuneACCESS by way of TCRdb, which keeps in-frame sequences with V and J called. Part of the clones is missing from these tables; in studies checked, under half for an unresolved V gene and the rest for unknown reasons. V and J calls and clone size are as listed in that table; D and trimming were resolved from the DNA. In this sample the table shows some 120,000 clones, less than 90% of which occur a single time. The top ten clones comprise around 12% of the sample.

A note on this clone: Its antigen has not been determined. Qualities for individual bases were not recorded, and no much larger clone is one base off.

The receptor chain draws on TRBV6-6 and TRBJ1-1; the D gene cannot be resolved reliably. This clonotype was obtained from a woman aged 30 to 39 who had recovered from COVID-19. The sequencing sample was made of peripheral blood. The sequenced DNA is TGTGCCAGCAGTTACGAGGGAGGTTTAAGTGAAGCTTTCTTT. Its amino acids are CASSYEGGLSEAFF.